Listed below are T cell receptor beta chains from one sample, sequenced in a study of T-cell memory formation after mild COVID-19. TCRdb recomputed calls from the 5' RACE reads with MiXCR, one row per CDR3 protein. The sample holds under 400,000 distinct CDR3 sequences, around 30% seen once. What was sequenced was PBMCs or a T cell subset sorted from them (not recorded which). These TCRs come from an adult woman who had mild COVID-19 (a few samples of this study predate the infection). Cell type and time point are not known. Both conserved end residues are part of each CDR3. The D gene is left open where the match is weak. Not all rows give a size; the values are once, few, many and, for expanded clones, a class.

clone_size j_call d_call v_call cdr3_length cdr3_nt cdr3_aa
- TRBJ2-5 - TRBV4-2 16 TGTGCCAGCAGCCAAGATATGAACTCTCAGCAAGAGACCCAGTACTTC CASSQDMNSQQETQYF
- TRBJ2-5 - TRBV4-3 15 TGCGCCAGCAGCCAAGGGGTCGGATACCAAGAGACCCAGTACTTC CASSQGVGYQETQYF
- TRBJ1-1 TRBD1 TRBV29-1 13 TGCAGCGCCAGACAGGGGATGAGCGCTGAAGCTTTCTTT CSARQGMSAEAFF
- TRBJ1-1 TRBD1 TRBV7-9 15 TGTGCCAGCAGCGGCCGACAGGGGATAAACACTGAAGCTTTCTTT CASSGRQGINTEAFF
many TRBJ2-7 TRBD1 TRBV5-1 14 TGCGCCAGCAGCCCGGGACAGGGTTCCTACGAGCAGTACTTC CASSPGQGSYEQYF
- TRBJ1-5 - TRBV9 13 TGTGCCAGCAGCGTAGGGGTGAATCAGCCCCAGCATTTT CASSVGVNQPQHF
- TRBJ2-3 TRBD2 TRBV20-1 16 TGCAGTGCTAGATATTCTAGCGGCCCTAGCACAGATACGCAGTATTTT CSARYSSGPSTDTQYF
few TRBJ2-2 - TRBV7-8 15 TGTGCCAGCAGCCTCCAGACAGTTGGTCCCGGGGAGCTGTTTTTT CASSLQTVGPGELFF
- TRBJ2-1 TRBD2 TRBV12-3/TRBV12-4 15 TGTGCCAGCAGTCCCACGGGGACTAGTCGGAATGAGCAGTTCTTC CASSPTGTSRNEQFF
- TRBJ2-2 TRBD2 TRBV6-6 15 TGTGCCAGCAGAAGGACTAGCGCGAACACCGGGGAGCTGTTTTTT CASRRTSANTGELFF
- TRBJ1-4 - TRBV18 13 TGTGCCAGCTCACCCATAGAAAATGAAAAACTGTTTTTT CASSPIENEKLFF
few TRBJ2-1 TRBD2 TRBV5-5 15 TGTGCCAGCAGCTTTCCCGGGGGGGCCGGGAATGAGCAGTTCTTC CASSFPGGAGNEQFF
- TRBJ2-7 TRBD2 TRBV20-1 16 TGCAGTGCTAGAGATCTAGCGGGAGGGTTACCCTACGAGCAGTACTTC CSARDLAGGLPYEQYF
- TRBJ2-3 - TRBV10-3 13 TGTGCCATCAGTGACGGACTAATAGATACGCAGTATTTT CAISDGLIDTQYF
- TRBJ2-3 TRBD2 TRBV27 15 TGTGCCAGCAGGACTAGCGGGGGGATTAAGGGGACGCAGTATTTT CASRTSGGIKGTQYF
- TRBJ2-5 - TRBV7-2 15 TGTGCCAGCAGCTTAGTCGTGGGAGCGGGCGAGACCCAGTACTTC CASSLVVGAGETQYF
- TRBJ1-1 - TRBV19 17 TGTGCCAGTAGTCCCCCATTTGGAGGGAGGGGTGTGGCTGAAGCTTTCTTT CASSPPFGGRGVAEAFF
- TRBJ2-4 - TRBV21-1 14 TGTGCCAGCAGCAGTTCTACAGAGTCCAACATTCAGTACTTC CASSSSTESNIQYF
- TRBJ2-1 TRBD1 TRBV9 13 TGTGCCAGCAGCGCCGACAGGGTCAATGAGCAGTTCTTC CASSADRVNEQFF
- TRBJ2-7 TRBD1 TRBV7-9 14 TGTGCCAGCAGCAAGGGACAGGGCTTCGACGAGCAGTACTTC CASSKGQGFDEQYF
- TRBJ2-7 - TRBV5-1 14 TGCGCCAGCAGTACACGACCCGGGGTAGACGAGCAGTACTTC CASSTRPGVDEQYF
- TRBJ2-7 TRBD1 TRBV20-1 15 TGCAGTGCAACCGGACAGGAGTACTCTCGCCACGAGCAGTACTTC CSATGQEYSRHEQYF
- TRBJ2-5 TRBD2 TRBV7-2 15 TGTGCCAGCAGCTTACTAGCGGGAGCTTCTGAGACCCAGTACTTC CASSLLAGASETQYF
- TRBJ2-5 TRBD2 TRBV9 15 TGTGCCAGCAGCGTAGGATCTATAGCGGGGGGGTCCCAGTACTTC CASSVGSIAGGSQYF
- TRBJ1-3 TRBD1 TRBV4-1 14 TGCGCCAGCAGGACAGGGAGCTCTGGAAACACCATATATTTT CASRTGSSGNTIYF
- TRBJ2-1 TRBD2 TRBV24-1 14 TGTGCCACCAGTGTGAGCGGGAGTAGGAATGAGCAGTTCTTC CATSVSGSRNEQFF